Below are 19 T cell receptor beta chains sequenced from a single sample in a study of identical twins. One entry per CDR3 protein results from TCRdb running MiXCR on the 5' RACE reads. The sample records some 1,600,000 distinct CDR3 sequences, 32% being singletons. The sequenced sample consisted of cord blood. These TCRs come from a newborn girl in good health.

The V and J genes are TRBV6-6 and TRBJ2-5; D is perhaps TRBD2 (5 bases). The CDR3 runs 13 residues. V was cut by 7 bases and J by 11 bases, with 20 bases left in between. Germline lookup yields CDR1 MNHNY and CDR2 SVGAGI (reference sequence). The DNA of the CDR3 is TGTGCCAGCACGTCCCTTAGTGGAGGTGAGCAGTACTTC. This gives the protein CASTSLSGGEQYF.

This clonotype was counted between two and nine times. The CDR3 DNA follows: TGTGCCAGCAGCGTGGAGGGGTGGACCCAGCATTTT. Translation: CASSVEGWTQHF. This sequence joins TRBV12-3 or TRBV12-4 and TRBJ1-5, with a weak D call TRBD1 (5 bases). The CDR3 sequence is 12 residues long. V lost 6 bases and J lost 11, with 14 bases in between.

V and J are TRBV19 and TRBJ2-1, with D uncertain. The CDR3 length is 14 residues. V gave up 6 bases and J gave up 7 bases, with 16 bases separating them. Germline CDR1 is LNHDA and CDR2 is SQIVND (reference sequence). In nucleotides, the CDR3 is TGTGCCAGTAGAGGGCCAACAATCCGGAATGAGCAGTTCTTC. Translation gives CASRGPTIRNEQFF.

This clonotype was seen only once. The chain joins TRBV5-1 to TRBJ2-5; TRBD1 agrees at 8 bases. V gave up 0 bases and J gave up 11 bases; unmatched junction bases: 12. The length of the CDR3 is 15 residues. Germline CDR1 SGHRS, CDR2 YFSETQ. The DNA for the CDR3 is TGCGCCAGCAGCTTGGGGACAGGGTATGGTCGGGATCAGTACTTC. It encodes CASSLGTGYGRDQYF.

This clonotype was observed at least ten times. The V and J genes are TRBV20-1 and TRBJ2-5, with TRBD2 matching 11 bases. The germline V gene encodes CDR1 DFQATT and CDR2 SNEGSKA (reference sequence). There are 14 residues in the CDR3. V gave up 2 bases and J gave up 4 bases; unmatched junction bases: 3. The CDR3 spells CSARLAGGRETQYF. CDR3 DNA: TGCAGTGCTAGATTAGCGGGAGGGCGAGAGACCCAGTACTTC.

This clonotype was counted a few times. The CDR3 DNA follows: TGTGCCAGCAGCTTAGTGGGACGGGGGGTCCAGGGGCCCTTTTATGGCTACACCTTC. Encoded protein: CASSLVGRGVQGPFYGYTF. The rearrangement uses TRBV7-2 and TRBJ1-2; possible D gene TRBD1, 6 bases. Trimming removed 1 base at V and 5 bases at J, with 26 bases between. This CDR3 has 19 amino acids. CDR1 and CDR2 (germline): SGHTA, FQGNSA.

V usage is TRBV5-5 and J usage is TRBJ1-1; D is unresolved. The CDR3 runs to 17 residues. CDR1 is SGHKS and CDR2 is YYEKEE in the germline V gene (reference sequence). Between the trimmed V and J ends, which lost 0 bases and 1 base, there was a span of 16 bases. The CDR3 reads CASSLVYRRGENTEAFF. As DNA, the CDR3 is TGTGCCAGCAGCTTGGTGTATCGACGGGGTGAGAACACTGAAGCTTTCTTT.

This chain connects TRBV5-1 to TRBJ2-1; 10 bases map to TRBD1. Trimming removed 0 bases from V and 4 bases from J; junction bases left unmatched: 4. There are 16 residues in the CDR3. Germline-derived CDR1 and CDR2 are SGHRS and YFSETQ. The CDR3 DNA sequence: TGCGCCAGCAGCTTGGGACAGGGGGCGTTTTACAATGAGCAGTTCTTC. Translating it yields CASSLGQGAFYNEQFF. Supplemented by reference TRBV5-1 and TRBJ2-1, the full variable domain reads KAGVTQTPRYLIKTRGQQVTLSCSPISGHRSVSWYQQTPGQGLQFLFEYFSETQRNKGNFPGRFSGRQFSNSRSEMNVSTLELGDSALYLCASSLGQGAFYNEQFFGPGTRLTVL.

The V and J genes are TRBV20-1 and TRBJ1-3; D may be TRBD1 (5 bases). Trimming removed 3 bases from V and 0 bases from J, with 15 bases in between. This CDR3 region has 16 residues. Germline V CDR1 and CDR2: DFQATT, SNEGSKA (reference sequence). This CDR3 reads CSARGPEYHSGNTIYF. The CDR3 DNA reads TGCAGTGCTAGGGGGCCAGAATACCACTCTGGAAACACCATATATTTT.

This rearrangement joins TRBV20-1 to TRBJ1-2; the D is unclear. This CDR3 has 15 residues. Germline assignment: CDR1 DFQATT and CDR2 SNEGSKA (reference sequence). The germline V and J ends were trimmed by 1 base and 6 bases, with 18 bases remaining between them. The CDR3 sequence is CSARGQLWGSHGYTF. For the CDR3, the DNA is TGCAGTGCTAGAGGGCAGCTATGGGGATCCCATGGCTACACCTTC.

This clonotype has more than one count but fewer than ten. J is TRBJ1-1 and V is TRBV20-1; no clear D gene. V was cut by 4 bases and J by 3 bases, with 15 bases left in between. Germline CDR1 DFQATT, CDR2 SNEGSKA (reference sequence). The CDR3 has 14 residues. The CDR3 DNA follows: TGCAGTGCTACATACGGCAGATTGGACACTGAAGCTTTCTTT. Amino acids: CSATYGRLDTEAFF.

This clonotype showed up just a few times. The chain carries TRBV2 and TRBJ2-1; D is perhaps TRBD2 (5 bases). The CDR3 consists of 13 residues. Trimming left V 7 bases short and J 12 bases short, with 19 bases between. CDR1 and CDR2 from the germline V gene are SNHLY and FYNNEI. In DNA, the CDR3 is TGTGCCAGCACCCGGCTAGCCGGCGGTGGGCAGTTCTTC. It translates to CASTRLAGGGQFF.

The V and J genes are TRBV25-1 and TRBJ2-3, with a possible D match to TRBD2 (6 bases). Between the trimmed V and J ends, which lost 2 bases and 2 bases, there was a span of 17 bases. The CDR3 runs to 17 residues. Germline-derived CDR1 and CDR2 are MGHDK and SYGVNS. The CDR3 is CASSEKEVGGTTDTQYF. The DNA for the CDR3 is TGTGCCAGCAGTGAAAAGGAGGTGGGGGGAACCACAGATACGCAGTATTTT.

This clonotype was observed a few times. The J gene is TRBJ2-3, the V gene TRBV21-1; the table's D call, TRBD1, has no DNA check behind it. TRBV21-1 is flagged as a pseudogene. This CDR3 spans 15 amino acids. CDR3 region: CASSKVNRATDTQYF. For the CDR3, the DNA is TGTGCCAGCAGCAAAGTGAACAGGGCCACAGATACGCAGTATTTT.

This clonotype came up a few times. The J gene is TRBJ2-3, the V gene TRBV20-1, with D possibly TRBD2 on 5 matching bases. Trimming took 1 base from V and 2 from J, leaving 19 bases between them. The CDR3 contains 17 residues. Germline CDR1 reads DFQATT; CDR2 reads SNEGSKA (reference sequence). This CDR3 reads CSARARVQDWPTDTQYF. Here the CDR3 DNA reads TGCAGTGCTAGAGCCCGGGTCCAGGACTGGCCCACAGATACGCAGTATTTT.

This chain uses TRBV29-1 with TRBJ2-1, with 7 bases that match TRBD1. Germline assignment: CDR1 SQVTM and CDR2 ANQGSEA. CDR3 length: 13 residues. Trimming cost V 6 bases and J 2 bases; bases outside gene matches: 4. The CDR3 nucleotides are TGCAGCGTGTCCGGGACAGCCTACAATGAGCAGTTCTTC. Protein: CSVSGTAYNEQFF.

This clonotype was seen just once. One junction end disagrees with the germline gene, perhaps due to a read error. This chain joins TRBV5-6 and TRBJ2-7; D not certain. Germline-derived CDR1 and CDR2 are SGHDT and YYEEEE. CDR3 size: 13 residues. The CDR3 sequence is CASSFLENREQCF. CDR3 nucleotide sequence: TGTGCCAGCAGCTTCCTTGAGAATCGCGAGCAGTGCTTC. The complete variable domain, with remaining parts taken from reference TRBV5-6 and TRBJ2-7, reads DAGVTQSPTHLIKTRGQQVTLRCSPKSGHDTVSWYQQALGQGPQFIFQYYEEEERQRGNFPDRFSGHQFPNYSSELNVNALLLGDSALYLCASSFLENREQCFGPGTRLTVT.

The chain employs TRBV5-1 and TRBJ1-6; D not certain. This CDR3 contains 15 residues. V gave up 0 bases and J gave up 8 bases, with 12 bases separating them. From germline, CDR1 is SGHRS and CDR2 YFSETQ. The CDR3 DNA follows: TGCGCCAGCAGCTTGGCGCGGGGAGTCCATTCACCCCTCCACTTT. This gives the protein CASSLARGVHSPLHF.

V is TRBV30 and J is TRBJ2-4; no reliable D call. The J call may be mistaken, given a closer DNA end match to TRBJ2-7. The CDR3 is 9 amino acids. Germline values: CDR1 GTSNPN, CDR2 SVGIG (reference sequence). The CDR3 spells CVLHYEQYF. As DNA, the CDR3 is TGTGTCTTACACTACGAGCAGTACTTC.